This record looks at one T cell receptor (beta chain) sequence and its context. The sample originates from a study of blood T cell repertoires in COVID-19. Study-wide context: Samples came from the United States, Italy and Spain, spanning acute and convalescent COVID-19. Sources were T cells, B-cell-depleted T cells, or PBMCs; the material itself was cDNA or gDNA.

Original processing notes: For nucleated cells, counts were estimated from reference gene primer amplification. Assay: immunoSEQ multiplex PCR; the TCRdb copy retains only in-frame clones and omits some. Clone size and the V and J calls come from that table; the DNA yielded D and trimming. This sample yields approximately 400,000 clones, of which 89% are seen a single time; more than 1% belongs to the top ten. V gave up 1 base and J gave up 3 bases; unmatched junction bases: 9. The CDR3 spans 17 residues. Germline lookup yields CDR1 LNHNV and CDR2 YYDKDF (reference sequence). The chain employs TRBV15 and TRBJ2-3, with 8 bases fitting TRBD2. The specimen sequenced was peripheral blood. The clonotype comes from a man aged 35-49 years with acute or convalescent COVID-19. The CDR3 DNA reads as TGTGCCACCAGCAGAGTGCAGTGGGTAGCGGGGACAGATACGCAGTATTTT. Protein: CATSRVQWVAGTDTQYF.